The rows below give T cell receptor beta chains drawn from one sample of a study of cytomegalovirus exposure and HLA in healthy donors. The repertoire was sequenced with immunoSEQ multiplex PCR; TCRdb's copy has only in-frame clones and lacks some. The sample includes fewer than 150,000 clones. Sequences were obtained from PBMCs. Receptors were obtained from a man between 18 and 35 years old in good health and CMV-seronegative. The CDR3 runs from the conserved cysteine through the conserved F or W. A D gene is named only where the DNA matches it firmly.

D gene,J gene,V gene,CDR3 protein,CDR3 DNA
NA,TRBJ2-1,TRBV9,CASSYYRNEQFF,TGTGCCAGCAGCTATTATCGTAATGAGCAGTTCTTC
TRBD1,TRBJ1-4,TRBV5-6,CASSPRDRAYEKLFF,TGTGCCAGCAGCCCCCGGGACAGGGCGTATGAAAAACTGTTTTTT
TRBD1,TRBJ1-1,TRBV18,CASSLNDRAPEAFF,TGTGCCAGCTCGTTAAATGACAGGGCCCCTGAAGCTTTCTTT
TRBD2,TRBJ2-1,TRBV14,CASSPLAGGSYNEQFF,TGTGCCAGCAGCCCGTTGGCGGGAGGCTCCTACAATGAGCAGTTCTTC
TRBD1,TRBJ1-4,TRBV15,CATSRDMAGGGEKLFF,TGTGCCACCAGCAGAGATATGGCAGGGGGAGGAGAAAAACTGTTTTTT
TRBD1,TRBJ2-7,TRBV6-1,CASRGTGYTYEQYF,TGTGCCAGCAGAGGGACAGGTTATACCTACGAGCAGTACTTC
NA,TRBJ1-3,TRBV10-1,CASSAAGFPGNTIYF,TGCGCCAGCAGTGCCGCAGGATTTCCTGGAAACACCATATATTTT
NA,TRBJ1-1,TRBV6-5,CASTRGGNTEAFF,TGTGCCAGCACCCGCGGCGGGAACACTGAAGCTTTCTTT
TRBD2,TRBJ2-3,TRBV7-2,CASSLRLAGGGTDTQYF,TGTGCCAGCAGCTTAAGGCTAGCGGGAGGAGGCACAGATACGCAGTATTTT
NA,TRBJ1-2,TRBV6-1,CASSWTVANYGYTF,TGTGCCAGCAGTTGGACAGTAGCTAACTATGGCTACACCTTC
TRBD2,TRBJ2-2,TRBV5-1,CASSRGTSGANTGELFF,TGCGCCAGCAGCCGCGGGACTAGCGGGGCGAACACCGGGGAGCTGTTTTTT
NA,TRBJ2-3,TRBV12-5,CASGFEVERDTQYF,TGTGCTAGTGGTTTCGAGGTCGAAAGAGATACGCAGTATTTT
NA,TRBJ1-5,TRBV6-6,CASSYLDGGNQPQHF,TGTGCCAGCAGTTACCTGGACGGGGGCAATCAGCCCCAGCATTTT
TRBD2,TRBJ2-3,TRBV7-2,CASSYEPGTSSNTQYF,TGTGCCAGCAGCTACGAACCCGGGACTAGTTCTAATACGCAGTATTTT
NA,TRBJ2-7,TRBV7-6,CASSPASRHGYEQYF,TGTGCCAGCAGCCCGGCGAGTCGACACGGCTACGAGCAGTACTTC
NA,TRBJ1-5,TRBV7-8,CASSLAESSAGQPQHF,TGTGCCAGCAGCTTAGCGGAAAGCAGTGCAGGCCAGCCCCAGCATTTT
NA,TRBJ1-1,TRBV6-5,CASSYHREGTEAFF,TGTGCCAGCAGTTACCACAGGGAGGGGACTGAAGCTTTCTTT
NA,TRBJ1-2,TRBV12-2,CASRLKGQRIPEYGYTF,TGTGCAAGTCGCTTGAAGGGACAGAGGATCCCAGAGTACGGCTACACCTTC
NA,TRBJ1-2,TRBV19,CAVKTYGYTF,TGTGCCGTTAAGACATATGGCTACACCTTC
TRBD2,TRBJ2-7,TRBV2,CASSALAGSYEQYF,TGTGCCAGCAGTGCACTAGCGGGTAGCTACGAGCAGTACTTC
TRBD1,TRBJ1-5,TRBV6-1,CASSGSGTGVQPQHF,TGTGCCAGCAGTGGTTCCGGGACAGGGGTTCAGCCCCAGCATTTT
NA,TRBJ1-3,TRBV7-2,CASSLVRVSSGNTIYF,TGTGCCAGCAGCTTAGTACGGGTCAGCTCTGGAAACACCATATATTTT
NA,TRBJ2-2,TRBV5-1,CASSPYTNQNTGELFF,TGCGCCAGCAGCCCCTACACTAACCAGAACACCGGGGAGCTGTTTTTT
TRBD1,TRBJ2-1,TRBV30,CAWSWYRGHSEQFF,TGTGCCTGGAGTTGGTACAGGGGGCATAGTGAGCAGTTCTTC
TRBD1,TRBJ2-3,TRBV5-4,CASTRTGGAIDTQYF,TGTGCCAGCACCAGGACAGGGGGCGCAATAGATACGCAGTATTTT
NA,TRBJ1-1,TRBV19,CASTERQALNTEAFF,TGTGCCAGCACCGAGAGACAGGCGTTGAACACTGAAGCTTTCTTT
TRBD2,TRBJ2-3,TRBV5-1,CASSSGLAGGMLSTDTQYF,TGCGCCAGCAGCTCGGGACTAGCGGGGGGAATGCTTAGCACAGATACGCAGTATTTT
TRBD2,TRBJ2-1,TRBV7-9,CASSSTSGRANEQFF,TGTGCCAGCAGTTCTACTAGCGGGAGGGCAAATGAGCAGTTCTTC
TRBD2,TRBJ2-2,TRBV5-1,CASSLGGGRETGELFF,TGCGCCAGCAGTCTTGGAGGCGGGAGGGAAACCGGGGAGCTGTTTTTT